Listed here are 23 T cell receptor beta chains from one sample, sequenced in a study of cytomegalovirus exposure and HLA in healthy donors. Vbeta (60) and Jbeta (13) primers were used in the PCR. The table came from immunoSEQ multiplex PCR; TCRdb's copy has only in-frame clones and leaves some out. The data hold fewer than 200,000 clones, with 81% observed a single time. Material for sequencing was PBMCs. The receptors here all came from a woman aged 45-59 years in good health and CMV-seronegative.

The genes are TRBV27 and TRBJ2-5, with 9 bases matching TRBD1. V lost 5 bases, J lost 3 bases, and 4 bases stayed unmatched. CDR1 is MNHEY, CDR2 SMNVEV, per germline (reference sequence). The CDR3 consists of 14 residues. The CDR3 nucleotides read TGTGCCAGCAGTACTTGGACAGGGGAAGAGACCCAGTACTTC. Translated, it gives CASSTWTGEETQYF.

This clone occurred once. The V call is TRBV11-3, the J call TRBJ2-7; D possibly corresponds to TRBD2 (6 bases). Trimming shortened V by 5 bases and J by 5 bases, and 13 bases separated the two germline ends. This CDR3 is 13 amino acids long. Per germline, CDR1 SGHNT and CDR2 YENEEA. This CDR3 reads CASSGGSGNEQYF. The CDR3 DNA sequence: TGTGCCAGCAGCGGGGGGAGTGGGAACGAGCAGTACTTC.

A remark on this clone: The junction shows a germline mismatch at one end, possibly a read error. This sequence joins TRBV7-3 and TRBJ1-1, with D perhaps matching TRBD1 (6 bases). From germline, CDR1 is SGHTA and CDR2 FQGTGA. The CDR3 sequence is 16 residues long. As DNA, the CDR3 is TGTGCCAGCAGCCCAACGGGCCGGGGGGCGAACGCTGAAGCTTTCTTT. It is translated as CASSPTGRGANAEAFF.

The chain is built from TRBV2 and TRBJ1-4; 7 bases line up with TRBD1. Germline trimming cut 3 bases from V and 6 bases from J; bases unmatched to any gene: 7. CDR1 is SNHLY, CDR2 FYNNEI, per germline. The CDR3 covers 15 residues. The chain's CDR3 is CASSDVQGGYEKLFF. CDR3 nucleotides: TGTGCCAGCAGTGATGTTCAAGGGGGCTATGAAAAACTGTTTTTT.

The chain combines TRBV7-2 with TRBJ1-1; no clear D. The CDR3 is 12 residues long. The germline V and J ends were trimmed by 0 bases and 6 bases, with 5 bases remaining between them. The germline V gene has CDR1 SGHTA and CDR2 FQGNSA. Here the CDR3 reads CASSLALSEAFF. In DNA form, the CDR3 reads TGTGCCAGCAGCTTAGCCTTATCTGAAGCTTTCTTT.

This clone occurred once. The V gene is TRBV27, the J gene TRBJ2-7; 9 positions agree with TRBD1. Germline V gives CDR1 MNHEY, CDR2 SMNVEV (reference sequence). This CDR3 contains 14 residues. Trimming at V came to 7 bases and at J to 4 bases, leaving 8 bases not matched to a gene. CDR3 in DNA: TGTGCCAGCATTAGGGGACAGGGACCTTACGAGCAGTACTTC. Translated, it gives CASIRGQGPYEQYF.

CDR3 sequence (DNA): TGCGCCAGCAGTCGGGGGTTCGATAGCAATCAGCCCCAGCATTTT. This sequence encodes CASSRGFDSNQPQHF. The chain couples TRBV10-2 to TRBJ1-5, with TRBD1 as a possible D gene (5 bases). Germline CDR1 reads WSHSY; CDR2 reads SAAADI. The CDR3 is 15 amino acids. V dropped 5 bases and J dropped 0 bases, with 11 bases sitting between them.

The V call is TRBV27, the J call TRBJ1-3; unclear D gene. Trimming removed 5 bases from V and 0 bases from J, with 5 bases in between. The CDR3 runs to 13 residues. Germline values: CDR1 MNHEY, CDR2 SMNVEV (reference sequence). CDR3 in amino acids: CASSAYSGNTIYF. DNA for the CDR3: TGTGCCAGCAGTGCCTACTCTGGAAACACCATATATTTT.

The gene calls are TRBV4-2 and TRBJ2-3; weak D call: TRBD2 (5 bases). CDR1 is LGHNA, CDR2 YNFKEQ, per germline. V dropped 1 base and J dropped 5 bases, with 19 bases sitting between them. The CDR3 consists of 17 residues. The CDR3 region is CASSQVAGESPGDTQYF. In DNA form, the CDR3 reads TGTGCCAGCAGCCAAGTGGCCGGGGAGTCCCCGGGAGATACGCAGTATTTT.

Concerning this clone itself: Distinct nucleotide sequences in the sample also encode this CDR3. The chain uses TRBV7-3 and TRBJ1-1; maybe TRBD1 (6 bases). The CDR3 is made up of 13 amino acids. Trimming cost V 4 bases and J 1 base, with 7 bases left between them. The V gene's germline CDR1 is SGHTA and CDR2 FQGTGA. CDR3 bases: TGTGCCAGCAGCTCACAGGGGAACACTGAAGCTTTCTTT. Its protein product is CASSSQGNTEAFF.

CDR3 DNA sequence: TGTGCCAGCAGCTTATTGGGGACAGCTACTTCTTACGAGCAGTACTTC. Its translation is CASSLLGTATSYEQYF. This chain joins TRBV11-2 and TRBJ2-7, with TRBD1 matching 7 bases. The CDR3 is 16 amino acids. Germline V CDR1 and CDR2: SGHAT, FQNNGV. Losses at the gene ends were 2 bases for V and 4 bases for J; bases not matched to a gene: 11. Supplemented by reference TRBV11-2 and TRBJ2-7, the full variable domain reads EAGVAQSPRYKIIEKRQSVAFWCNPISGHATLYWYQQILGQGPKLLIQFQNNGVVDDSQLPKDRFSAERLKGVDSTLKIQPAKLEDSAVYLCASSLLGTATSYEQYFGPGTRLTVT.

The chain combines TRBV30 with TRBJ2-7, with 8 bases aligning to TRBD2. The CDR3 contains 16 residues. Per the germline V gene, CDR1 is GTSNPN and CDR2 is SVGIG (reference sequence). J was trimmed by 7 bases and V by 0 bases; bases with no gene match: 14. DNA of the CDR3: TGTGCCTGGAGTGTACGCCCGGGAGGGCCTCTCGGGGAGCAGTACTTC. It translates to CAWSVRPGGPLGEQYF.

The chain combines TRBV5-4 with TRBJ2-3; D perhaps matches TRBD2 (7 bases). This CDR3 has 16 residues. In germline, CDR1 is SGHNT, CDR2 YYREEE (reference sequence). Trimming pared 4 bases from V and 2 bases from J, leaving 17 bases between. The CDR3 region has the DNA TGTGCCAGCAGCCGCCCCGCGGGGGCAGTCACAGATACGCAGTATTTT. The encoded protein is CASSRPAGAVTDTQYF.

The genes are TRBV15 and TRBJ2-7; D not resolved. V dropped 3 bases and J dropped 3 bases, with 6 bases sitting between them. The germline V gene encodes CDR1 LNHNV and CDR2 YYDKDF (reference sequence). This CDR3 is built from 12 residues. The CDR3 bases are TGTGCCACCAGCAGCCTACTCTACGAGCAGTACTTC. Translation: CATSSLLYEQYF.

V usage is TRBV29-1 and J usage is TRBJ2-3; weak D call: TRBD1 (6 bases). The germline CDR1 and CDR2 sequences are SQVTM and ANQGSEA. The CDR3 contains 13 residues. V lost 4 bases and J lost 4, with 12 bases in between. Here the CDR3 DNA reads TGCAGCGTTGTGGGGACATCCGCAGATACGCAGTATTTT. Protein sequence: CSVVGTSADTQYF.

The V call is TRBV5-6, the J call TRBJ1-1; D is unresolved. Germline CDR1 reads SGHDT; CDR2 reads YYEEEE. V was cut by 0 bases and J by 2 bases, with 5 bases left in between. This CDR3 has 13 amino acids. Written as DNA, the CDR3 is TGTGCCAGCAGCTTGGACACCAACACTGAAGCTTTCTTT. It encodes CASSLDTNTEAFF.

This chain joins TRBV6-6 and TRBJ2-1, with D uncertain. The CDR3 covers 13 residues. The germline CDR1 and CDR2 sequences are MNHNY and SVGAGI (reference sequence). Trimming took 6 bases from V and 0 from J, leaving 6 bases between them. CDR3 in DNA: TGTGCCAGCAGCCTGAGCTCCTACAATGAGCAGTTCTTC. It codes for CASSLSSYNEQFF.

J is TRBJ2-1 and V is TRBV7-9; possible D gene TRBD2, 5 bases. V gave up 6 bases and J gave up 12 bases, with 15 bases separating them. The CDR3 covers 12 residues. Germline V CDR1 and CDR2: SEHNR, FQNEAQ (reference sequence). The CDR3 protein is CASSQGLLRQFF. DNA of the CDR3: TGTGCCAGCAGTCAAGGACTCCTAAGGCAGTTCTTC.

The chain couples TRBV7-2 to TRBJ1-4; tentatively, D is TRBD1 (5 bases). The CDR3 contains 14 residues. Germline values: CDR1 SGHTA, CDR2 FQGNSA. Trimming removed 1 base at V and 3 bases at J, with 6 bases between. Here the CDR3 reads CASSLGQSNEKLFF. The CDR3 DNA follows: TGTGCCAGCAGCTTAGGACAGTCTAATGAAAAACTGTTTTTT.

This sequence joins TRBV2 and TRBJ2-5; perhaps TRBD2 as D (7 bases). The CDR3 contains 13 residues. Germline assignment: CDR1 SNHLY and CDR2 FYNNEI. Trimming cost V 7 bases and J 5 bases, with 14 bases left between them. CDR3: CASKGGRAETQYF. CDR3 bases: TGTGCCAGCAAGGGGGGGCGTGCGGAGACCCAGTACTTC.

In this sample, this clone turned up a few times. The DNA of the CDR3 is TGTGCCAGCAGCGCCGGGACAGGGGGTCAGGAGCAGTTCTTC. As protein: CASSAGTGGQEQFF. This chain links TRBV9 with TRBJ2-1; TRBD1 aligns across 11 bases. Trimming took 3 bases from V and 10 from J; bases not matched to a gene: 6. This CDR3 comprises 14 residues. Germline values: CDR1 SGDLS, CDR2 YYNGEE.

This clone has only one observation. The chain is built from TRBV6-1 and TRBJ2-2; TRBD2 matches 8 bases. The CDR3 runs to 16 residues. CDR1 and CDR2 from the germline V gene are MNHNS and SASEGT. V lost 2 bases and J lost 3; bases outside the gene matches: 5. DNA for the CDR3: TGTGCCAGCAGTGAAAAACGCGGGGGGTACACCGGGGAGCTGTTTTTT. Its translation is CASSEKRGGYTGELFF.

Written as DNA, the CDR3 is TGCGCCAGCAGCTTGGCCGACAGGGGGACTGAAGCTTTCTTT. Protein: CASSLADRGTEAFF. The rearrangement joins TRBV5-1 to TRBJ1-1; TRBD1 aligns across 9 bases. Losses at the gene ends were 0 bases for V and 5 bases for J; bases not matched to a gene: 2. Germline CDR1 is SGHRS and CDR2 is YFSETQ. This CDR3 has 14 amino acids.